This T cell receptor beta chain was captured by sequencing in a study of T cell repertoires in cytomegalovirus infection. Study details: Recently identified HLA-C-restricted CMV epitopes were among the peptides used. It was the public TCR beta signatures that indicated both CMV infection and matching HLA type.

Germline CDR1 reads SGHAT; CDR2 reads FQNNGV. This CDR3 is built from 16 residues. J lost 3 bases, V lost 2 bases, and 8 bases had no gene match. This clonotype was detected a few times. The antigen remains unidentified. Study-wide results and limits: HLA-C-restricted, CMV-specific TCR beta clonotypes were dominant ex vivo. Carriage of CMV together with the relevant HLA was identifiable through cumulative public TCR beta family frequency.

Each CDR3 protein is one row after TCRdb ran MiXCR on the reads. This sample has approximately 350,000 distinct CDR3 sequences; about 35% occur once, and the top ten carry approximately 13%. This chain connects TRBV11-2 to TRBJ2-3, with TRBD2 identical over 7 bases. The sample here was cultured PBMCs, taken from culture after CMV antigen stimulation. This receptor was identified in a human donor in good health (CMV status not recorded). Some clones in this sample may be carry-over from other donors' samples. The chain's CDR3 is CASSLRPSGYTDTQYF. CDR3 DNA sequence: TGTGCCAGCAGCTTAAGACCTAGCGGATATACAGATACGCAGTATTTT.